Shown below are 4 T cell receptor beta chains from a single sample sequenced in a study of blood T cells in healthy people across ages. A J-beta primer mix and a sample-barcoded 5' primer were used in a second PCR of roughly 7 to 12 cycles. TCRdb reprocessed the 5' RACE reads via MiXCR and lists one record per CDR3 protein. The sample has about 720,000 distinct CDR3 sequences; about 20% are singletons. The sample was blood. These receptors were obtained from a man in his 70s in good health.

The gene calls are TRBV11-3 and TRBJ2-1; 7 bases align to TRBD1. The germline V gene encodes CDR1 SGHNT and CDR2 YENEEA. The CDR3 covers 16 residues. J was trimmed by 4 bases and V by 4 bases; bases with no gene match: 10. CDR3 sequence (DNA): TGTGCCAGCAGCTCTCGGAAGGGGGCGAATTACAATGAGCAGTTCTTC. Translating it yields CASSSRKGANYNEQFF.

This clonotype turned up a few times. The V gene is TRBV20-1, the J gene TRBJ1-2; D not certain. This CDR3 is built from 12 residues. Germline values: CDR1 DFQATT, CDR2 SNEGSKA (reference sequence). V was pared by 3 bases and J by 5 bases, with 10 bases between. In DNA form, the CDR3 reads TGCAGTGCTAGGCCCTCTGGGTATGGCTACACCTTC. It specifies CSARPSGYGYTF.

This clonotype was found a few times. The chain links TRBV4-2 to TRBJ2-1; 8 nucleotides line up with TRBD2. CDR1 LGHNA and CDR2 YNFKEQ come from the germline V gene. Unmatched junction bases numbered 1, after V lost 2 bases and J lost 4 bases. The CDR3 is made up of 14 amino acids. The DNA for the CDR3 is TGTGCCAGCAGCCAAAGCGGGGGTTACAATGAGCAGTTCTTC. As protein: CASSQSGGYNEQFF.

This clonotype has a count of ten or more. This rearrangement joins TRBV10-3 to TRBJ2-5; D may be TRBD2 (6 bases). V was pared by 2 bases and J by 5 bases, with 12 bases between. This CDR3 region has 14 residues. CDR1 and CDR2 (germline): ENHRY, SYGVKD. CDR3 amino acids: CAISEMQSGETQYF. As DNA, the CDR3 is TGTGCCATCAGTGAGATGCAGAGCGGGGAGACCCAGTACTTC.